This T cell receptor beta chain was profiled in a study of cytomegalovirus exposure and HLA in healthy donors (dated by TCRdb to 2016 to 2017). Background for the entire study: An earlier analysis of roughly 500 of the donors reported about 260 Gb of sequence data and 95 million to 130 million unique TCR beta sequences obtained from around 190 million T cells. Around 300 gigabases of sequencing data and around 87 million unique TCR sequences were included in an early release covering about 700 HLA-typed donors. Among the approximately 420 genotyped donors, around 81% belonged to the genetic ancestry cluster associated with self-reported Caucasian donors. The study aimed to test whether cataloging public T cell receptors could reveal signatures of past pathogen exposure. The study profiled the T cell repertoires of around 700 subjects by immunosequencing and related them to cytomegalovirus serostatus. Along with the roughly 700-subject first cohort, a separate validation cohort of around 120 different subjects was used. To predict cytomegalovirus infection status, the study brought together high-throughput TCR immunosequencing, statistical association of individual TCRs with disease status, and machine learning. To study patterns of TCR occurrence, a later analysis re-analyzed previously published TCR beta repertoires from more than 550 donors and added high-resolution HLA genotyping. Rather than drawing on any new phenotypic data, the later analysis identified candidate immune exposures from TCR beta sequences and the way those sequences occurred across donors. An earlier analysis of 587 of the donors used high-throughput TCR beta sequencing to judge whether each TCR beta V gene segment behaved as functional or pseudogenic. Alongside the repertoire data, information on donor age, sex, ethnicity and CMV serostatus was compiled. Genome-wide SNP genotypes for about 55% of the roughly 670 donors were used in a later genetic analysis, which treated that subset as a discovery cohort. All discovery cohort repertoires had been generated on a single sequencing platform. Both class I and class II loci were covered by HLA typing, at four-digit resolution. The number of typed donors differed by locus: about 620-640 for A, B, C, DRB1 and DQB1; approximately 520 for DQA1; 600 to 610 for DPA1; and around 450 for DPB1. Roughly 5 DR-DQ haplotypes were handled as single units for association and clustering because linkage in the cohort was strong. Across around 400 genotyped donors of the cohort, an average of roughly 250,000 unique TCR beta nucleotide sequences per donor were sequenced, and 15% to 20% of those sequences were non-productive. Paper-wide results and their limitations: In both the original and validation cohorts, the classifier was reported to diagnose cytomegalovirus status with high specificity and sensitivity. Linkage disequilibrium might explain the correlated functional status among segregating V segments, but an unknown experimental factor could not be ruled out. Because HLA typing was unavailable for some donors at each locus, only the typed subset was used in association tests. V-gene and J-gene trimming of TCR beta chains was associated with a missense DCLRE1C variant in a later genetic analysis, and the association was replicated in an independent cohort. The 87-base-pair reads could not distinguish some IMGT-functional V segments, including TRBV6-2 and TRBV6-3, so those segments were excluded. Sequencing depth was assumed to be roughly uniform across donors in the presence/absence analyses, though that assumption may not hold. In a later analysis, the rate of TCR association differed among HLA loci, with DRB1 alleles having the most associated TCRs and HLA-C alleles having the fewest. A further reported finding was that TCR beta sequences accurately predicted the HLA-A and HLA-B alleles for most subjects in the first cohort. This cohort had only TCR beta chains sequenced, and the lack of alpha or paired-chain data limited which features could be detected. Compared with the approximately 670-donor mean, donors in an Asian-associated ancestry cluster had fewer N-insertions in productive TCRs, according to a later genetic analysis. According to a later analysis, most CMV-associated TCR beta chains appeared to be HLA-restricted, and the HLA associations seemed to be driven largely by CMV exposure. Across donors, most TCR sequences were observed very rarely, whereas some public TCRs were present in many individuals. The authors suggested that the approach could potentially be extended to other disease states and immunological phenotypes. In a later analysis, 16,951 TCR beta sequences were associated with specific HLA alleles at a false discovery rate of 0.05. Assigning TCR associations to individual alleles was difficult when HLA alleles, especially DR and DQ, strongly co-occurred. A later analysis reported that several top co-occurrence clusters appeared linked to parvovirus B19, influenza, CMV and Epstein-Barr virus. A cluster of highly shared sequence variants was judged likely to be a technical artifact of the sequencing pipeline. The study listed around 160 TCR beta chains as associated with cytomegalovirus. Immune exposure information for the cohort was limited to CMV serostatus. A few of the identified cytomegalovirus-associated TCR beta chains were confirmed in vitro to be specific for cytomegalovirus antigens. In a later analysis, HLA-associated TCR beta chains showed more clonal expansion and lower generation probabilities than non-associated chains that were equally common. Because counts were too low, 15 to 20 rarely observed V segments, including chromosome 9 orphons, were excluded from the earlier analysis of 500 to 700 of the donors. In an earlier analysis of 500 to 650 of the donors, most TCR beta V segments appeared in productive rearrangements about 87% or about 30% of the time, broadly matching IMGT annotations.

On this clone: The target of this receptor is not known. No much larger clonotype is one base removed from it; base qualities were not supplied.

In total, approximately 610 healthy bone marrow donors made up the cohort. At the time of sampling, every cohort member was nominally healthy, though immune exposures that went unrecorded were likely present. The donor tested CMV seropositive and was one of the 289 seropositive cohort members. Each donor provided a peripheral blood sample, and peripheral blood mononuclear cells were used for TCR beta sequencing. The Qiagen DNeasy Blood Extraction Kit was used to extract genomic DNA from the blood cell samples. The library was generated by the immunoSEQ multiplex PCR assay. A mixture of 60 forward primers for TCR Vbeta segments and 13 reverse primers for TCR Jbeta segments was used in the multiplex PCR. A multiplex PCR assay on genomic DNA amplified the CDR3 region of rearranged TCR beta genes. The Illumina HiSeq System was used to sequence the amplified TCR beta libraries as 87-base-pair reads. For the original study's pipeline: A later analysis tallied around 80 million unique TCR beta chains across the 666 repertoires, and some 10 million of those chains were shared by two or more donors. Raw reads were error-corrected and collapsed into unique sequences by a nearest-neighbor algorithm in which closely related sequences were merged to remove PCR and sequencing errors. To assign V, D and J gene segments, CDR3 sequences were aligned to IMGT reference sequences. Each retained sequence needed at least a six-nucleotide match to both a V gene segment and a J gene segment. A rearrangement counted as productive if the CDR3 had no stop codons and remained in frame with V and J, and every other rearrangement counted as non-productive. Following IMGT convention, CDR3 was defined as the stretch from the second conserved V-encoded cysteine to the conserved J-encoded phenylalanine. The earlier analysis of about 530 of the donors excluded any sequence lacking an unambiguous match to a single V gene segment. An earlier analysis of 587 of the donors classified V segments as functional when productive rearrangements were above 56.7% and as segregating when the standard deviation between donors was above 5%. A statistical classification framework was developed to diagnose cytomegalovirus status using the catalog of TCR beta chain sequences. In a later analysis, V and J genes were assigned by comparing TCR nucleotide sequences against IMGT/GENE-DB human TR gene sequences. Using the TCRdist pipeline, a later analysis assigned CDR3 sequences along with most-parsimonious VDJ recombination scenarios. In a later analysis, each TCR beta chain was defined by its CDR3 amino acid sequence together with its V-gene family, and reads without a unique V-gene family were excluded. A later analysis removed several hundred highly shared, low-generation-probability nucleotide sequences to deal with suspected cross-contamination and a sequencing artifact. In a later analysis, a clonal expansion index was calculated for each public chain from normalized within-repertoire ranks of inferred template counts. In a later analysis, generation probabilities were computed using a VDJ recombination model fitted to out-of-frame rearrangements, and the results were checked against IGoR. In a later analysis, TCR-TCR, TCR-HLA and TCR-CMV co-occurrence was scored with hypergeometric tests, and a repertoire-size bias correction was applied to TCR pairs. A later analysis estimated false discovery rates by permuting HLA or CMV assignments 20 times. In a later analysis, co-occurring TCRs were grouped using DBSCAN, with TCRdist sequence similarity added in when clustering inside HLA-allele-positive subsets. For co-occurrence clustering, repertoires with fewer than 30,000 or more than 120,000 public chains were excluded, along with four or five repertoires with anomalous nucleotide sharing. TCRdb's version of the immuneACCESS table is confined to in-frame rearrangements and falls short of the full clone set. An unresolved V gene accounts for under half of the shortfall where checked; the remainder is of unknown origin. V and J calls and clone size follow that table, whereas D and trimming were derived from the DNA. Here the sample has 100,000 or so clones; approximately 81% occur a single time. More than 3.5% of the sample is taken by the ten largest.

CDR1 and CDR2, looked up from the germline V gene (reference sequence), are SGHAT and FQDESV. A distance of 8 bases separates the germline ends of V and J, which lose 2 bases and 1 base respectively. The CDR3, from cysteine to phenylalanine, totals 14 residues. The sequence is cut down to CDR3 DNA, 42 bases in frame from base 1. Sequencing input: PBMCs. The sequence came from a female donor in good health and CMV-seropositive. The chain joins TRBV11-1 to TRBJ1-1; there is no confident call for the D gene. The nucleotide sequence reads as follows: TGTGCCAGCAGCTTACTGGGGAGGAACACTGAAGCTTTCTTT. Its product reads: CASSLLGRNTEAFF.